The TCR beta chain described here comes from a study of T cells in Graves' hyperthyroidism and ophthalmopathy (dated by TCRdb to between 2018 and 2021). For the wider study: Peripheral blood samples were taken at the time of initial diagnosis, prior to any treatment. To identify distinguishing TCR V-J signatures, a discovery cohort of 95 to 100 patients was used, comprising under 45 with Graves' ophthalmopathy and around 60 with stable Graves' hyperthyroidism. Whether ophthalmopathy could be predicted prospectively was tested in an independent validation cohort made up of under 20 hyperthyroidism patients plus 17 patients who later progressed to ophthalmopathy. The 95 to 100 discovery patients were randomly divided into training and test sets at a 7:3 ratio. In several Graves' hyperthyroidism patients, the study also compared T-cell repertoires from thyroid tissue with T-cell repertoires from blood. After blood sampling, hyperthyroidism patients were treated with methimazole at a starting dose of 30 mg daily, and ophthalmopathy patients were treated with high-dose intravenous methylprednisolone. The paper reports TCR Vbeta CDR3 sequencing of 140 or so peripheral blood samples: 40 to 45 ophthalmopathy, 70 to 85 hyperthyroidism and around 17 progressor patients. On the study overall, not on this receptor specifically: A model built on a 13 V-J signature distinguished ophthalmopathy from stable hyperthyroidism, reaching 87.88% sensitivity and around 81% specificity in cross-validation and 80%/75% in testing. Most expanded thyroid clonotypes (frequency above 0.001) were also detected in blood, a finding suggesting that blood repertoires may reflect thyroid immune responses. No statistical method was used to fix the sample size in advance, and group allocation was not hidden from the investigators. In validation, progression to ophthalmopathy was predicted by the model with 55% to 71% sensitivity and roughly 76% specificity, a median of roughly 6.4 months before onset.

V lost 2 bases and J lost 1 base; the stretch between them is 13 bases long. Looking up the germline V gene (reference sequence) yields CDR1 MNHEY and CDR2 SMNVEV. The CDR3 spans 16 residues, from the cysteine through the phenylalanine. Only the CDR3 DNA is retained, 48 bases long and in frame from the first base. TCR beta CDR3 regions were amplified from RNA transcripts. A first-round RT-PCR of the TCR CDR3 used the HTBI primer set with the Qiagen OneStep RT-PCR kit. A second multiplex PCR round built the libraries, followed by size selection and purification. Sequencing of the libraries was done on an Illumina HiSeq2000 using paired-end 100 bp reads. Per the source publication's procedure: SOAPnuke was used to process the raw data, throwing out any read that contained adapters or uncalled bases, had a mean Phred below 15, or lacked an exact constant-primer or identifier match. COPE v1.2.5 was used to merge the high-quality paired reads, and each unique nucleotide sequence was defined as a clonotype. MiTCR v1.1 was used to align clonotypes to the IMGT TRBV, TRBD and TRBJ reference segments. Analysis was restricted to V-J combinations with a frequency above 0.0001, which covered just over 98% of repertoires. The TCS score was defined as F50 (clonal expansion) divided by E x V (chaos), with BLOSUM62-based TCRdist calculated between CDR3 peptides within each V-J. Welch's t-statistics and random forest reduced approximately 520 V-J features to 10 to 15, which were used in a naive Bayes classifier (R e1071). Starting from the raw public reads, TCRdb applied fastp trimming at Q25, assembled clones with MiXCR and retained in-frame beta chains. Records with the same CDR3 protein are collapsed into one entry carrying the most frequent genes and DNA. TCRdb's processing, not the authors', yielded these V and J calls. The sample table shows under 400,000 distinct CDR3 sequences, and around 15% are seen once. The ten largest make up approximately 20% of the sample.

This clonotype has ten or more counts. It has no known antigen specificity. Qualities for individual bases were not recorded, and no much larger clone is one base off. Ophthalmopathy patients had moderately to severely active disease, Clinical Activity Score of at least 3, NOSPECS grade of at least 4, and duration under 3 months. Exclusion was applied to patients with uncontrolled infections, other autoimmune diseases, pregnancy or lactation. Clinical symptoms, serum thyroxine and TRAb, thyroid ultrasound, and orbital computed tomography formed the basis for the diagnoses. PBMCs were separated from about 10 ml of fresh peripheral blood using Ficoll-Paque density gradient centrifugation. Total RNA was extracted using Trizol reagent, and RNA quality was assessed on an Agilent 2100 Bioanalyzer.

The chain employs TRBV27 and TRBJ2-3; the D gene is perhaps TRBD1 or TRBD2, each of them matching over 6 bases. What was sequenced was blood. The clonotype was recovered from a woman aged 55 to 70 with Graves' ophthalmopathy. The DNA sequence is TGTGCCAGCAGTTTACTGGAGGGGGTTGGCACAGATACGCAGTATTTT. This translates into CASSLLEGVGTDTQYF.